This T cell receptor beta chain was found in a study of blood T cells in healthy people across ages. A sample-barcoded 5' primer and a J-beta primer mix were used in a second PCR of about 7 to 12 cycles. A single record per CDR3 protein comes from TCRdb applying MiXCR to the 5' RACE reads. The table has approximately 900,000 distinct CDR3 sequences, just under 30% seen once. These data are also associated with another study on T cells of mothers and their children.

Sequencing was performed on blood. The TCR originated in a woman in her thirties or forties in good health.

In DNA, the CDR3 is TGTGCCAGCAGCGGATGGGGGGATATGGATGAAAAACTGTTTTTT. This sequence encodes CASSGWGDMDEKLFF. J is TRBJ1-4 and V is TRBV7-9; D is possibly TRBD1 (5 bases). The CDR3 loop spans 15 amino acids. Germline CDR1 reads SEHNR; CDR2 reads FQNEAQ (reference sequence). Deletions cut 5 bases from V and 6 bases from J, with 16 bases between.